This entry describes one T cell receptor beta chain. Its specificity is unknown. The data are from a study of radiation and T cells in renal cell carcinoma. On the study more broadly: Nephrectomy followed 15 Gy stereotactic body radiation by 4 weeks. Study-level results: Top tumor clonotypes rose in blood 2 weeks post-radiation, then contracted. Baseline intratumoral clonotype presence is unknown without pretreatment biopsies.

The data were produced by immunoSEQ multiplex PCR, yet TCRdb's version contains in-frame clones alone and is incomplete. The table records roughly 60,000 clones, roughly four fifths of them present only once. Stated time point: blood 2 weeks post-SBRT. Treatment defined: 15 Gy SBRT to primary tumor, nephrectomy 4 weeks later. Serial blood draws occurred at baseline and 2 and 4 weeks post-SBRT. Between the trimmed V and J ends, which lost 2 bases and 0 bases, there was a span of 7 bases. The germline V gene encodes CDR1 MNHEY and CDR2 SMNVEV (reference sequence). The CDR3 totals 14 residues. This chain joins TRBV27 and TRBJ2-5, with D tentatively TRBD2 (5 bases). The sequencing here drew on blood, taken from a patient whose treatment included radiotherapy and nephrectomy. The source of this sequence is a man between 60 and 75 years old with renal cell carcinoma. For the CDR3, the DNA is TGTGCCAGCAGTTTAAGGCGGGACCAAGAGACCCAGTACTTC. It yields the protein CASSLRRDQETQYF.